This T cell receptor (beta chain) was identified in a study of T-cell reconstitution after alpha-beta-depleted transplantation in children. Study-wide results and limits: It was surviving recipient T cells and thymic progenitors that gave some patients high TCRbeta diversity at day 60. Reportedly, only several hundred clones from non-depleted graft cells drove alpha-beta T-cell counts at about two months. Diversity and T-cell counts at one year after transplant derived mostly from new T cells.

Trimming stripped 4 bases from V and 6 bases from J, with 17 bases between. CDR1 SGHDN and CDR2 FVKESK come from the germline V gene. This CDR3 spans 15 amino acids. Of note for this clonotype: Its antigen is not identified.

The TCRbeta library was prepared with unique molecular identifiers. Each CDR3 protein is one row after TCRdb ran MiXCR on the PCR reads. The sample holds approximately 130,000 distinct CDR3 sequences; 8.5% to 10% are singletons and the top ten take more than 20%. This clonotype originated in a girl in the first two years of life who had a stem cell transplant for combined immunodeficiency, so the T cells may come from the graft donor. Sample: PBMCs, mostly from graft donor cells, taken 180 days after TCRalphabeta/CD19-depleted stem cell transplant. The rearrangement joins TRBV14 to TRBJ2-3; D gene unclear. For the CDR3, the DNA is TGTGCCAGCAGCCCCACTGGTAGTAGGGTGGATACGCAGTATTTT. It yields the protein CASSPTGSRVDTQYF.